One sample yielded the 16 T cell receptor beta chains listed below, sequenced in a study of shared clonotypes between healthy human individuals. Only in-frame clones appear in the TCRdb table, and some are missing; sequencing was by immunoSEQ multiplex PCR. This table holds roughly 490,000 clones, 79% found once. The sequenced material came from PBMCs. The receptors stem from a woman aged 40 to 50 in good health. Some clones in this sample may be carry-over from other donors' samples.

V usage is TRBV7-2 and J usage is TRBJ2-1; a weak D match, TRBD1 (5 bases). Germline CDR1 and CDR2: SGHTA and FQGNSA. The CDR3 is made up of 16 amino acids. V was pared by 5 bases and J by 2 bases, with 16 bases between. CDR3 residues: CASSPRPRQTYNEQFF. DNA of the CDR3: TGTGCCAGCAGCCCTCGTCCGCGACAGACCTACAATGAGCAGTTCTTC.

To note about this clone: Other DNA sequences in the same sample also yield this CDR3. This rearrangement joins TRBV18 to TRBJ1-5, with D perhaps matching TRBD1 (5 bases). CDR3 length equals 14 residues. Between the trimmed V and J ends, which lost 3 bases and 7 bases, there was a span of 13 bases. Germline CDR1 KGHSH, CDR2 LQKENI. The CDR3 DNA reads TGTGCCAGCTCACCGGGGGGAGGGAACCAGCCCCAGCATTTT. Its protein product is CASSPGGGNQPQHF. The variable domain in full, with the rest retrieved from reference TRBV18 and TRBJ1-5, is NAGVMQNPRHLVRRRGQEARLRCSPMKGHSHVYWYRQLPEEGLKFMVYLQKENIIDESGMPKERFSAEFPKEGPSILRIQQVVRGDSAAYFCASSPGGGNQPQHFGDGTRLSIL.

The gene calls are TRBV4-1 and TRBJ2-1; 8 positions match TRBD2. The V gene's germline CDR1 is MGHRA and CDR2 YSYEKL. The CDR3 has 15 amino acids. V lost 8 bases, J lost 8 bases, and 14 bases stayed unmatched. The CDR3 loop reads CASARIAGRGYEQFF. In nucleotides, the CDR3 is TGCGCCAGCGCCCGGATAGCGGGAAGGGGCTATGAGCAGTTCTTC.

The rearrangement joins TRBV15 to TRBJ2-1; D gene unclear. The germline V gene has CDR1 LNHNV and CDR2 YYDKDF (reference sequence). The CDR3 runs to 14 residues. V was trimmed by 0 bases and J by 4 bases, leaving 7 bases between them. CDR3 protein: CATSRDGRYNEQFF. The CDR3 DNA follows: TGTGCCACCAGCAGAGACGGCCGTTACAATGAGCAGTTCTTC.

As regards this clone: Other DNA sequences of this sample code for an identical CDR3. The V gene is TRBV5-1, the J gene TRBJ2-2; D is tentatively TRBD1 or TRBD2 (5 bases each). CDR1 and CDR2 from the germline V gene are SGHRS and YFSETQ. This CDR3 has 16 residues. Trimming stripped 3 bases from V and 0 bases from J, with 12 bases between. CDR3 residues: CASSSSGTTNTGELFF. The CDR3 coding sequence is TGCGCCAGCAGCTCGTCCGGGACGACGAACACCGGGGAGCTGTTTTTT.

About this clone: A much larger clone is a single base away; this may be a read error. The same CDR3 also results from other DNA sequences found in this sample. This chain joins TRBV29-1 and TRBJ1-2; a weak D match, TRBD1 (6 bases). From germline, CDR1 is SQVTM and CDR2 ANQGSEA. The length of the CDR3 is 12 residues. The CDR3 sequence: CSVTGTTYGYTF. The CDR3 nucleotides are TGCAGCGTGACCGGGACAACTTATGGCTATACCTTC.

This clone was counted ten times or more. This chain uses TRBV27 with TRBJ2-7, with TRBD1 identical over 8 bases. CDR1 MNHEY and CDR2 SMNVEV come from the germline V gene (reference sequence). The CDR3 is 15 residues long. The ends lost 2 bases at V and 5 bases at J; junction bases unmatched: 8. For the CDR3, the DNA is TGTGCCAGCAGTTTAGGGACAGGACATACGGACGAGCAGTACTTC. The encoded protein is CASSLGTGHTDEQYF.

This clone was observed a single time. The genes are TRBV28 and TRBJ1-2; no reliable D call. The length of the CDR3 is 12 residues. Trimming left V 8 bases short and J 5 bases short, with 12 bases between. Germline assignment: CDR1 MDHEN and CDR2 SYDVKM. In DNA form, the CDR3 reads TGTGCCAGCTGGGAGCGGCTATATGGCTACACCTTC. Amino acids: CASWERLYGYTF.

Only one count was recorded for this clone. CDR3 DNA sequence: TGTGCCAGCAGCCTCAGGGGAGGCGCCGGCTACACCTTC. Its protein is CASSLRGGAGYTF. The gene calls are TRBV11-2 and TRBJ1-2; the D gene is possibly TRBD1 (6 bases). Germline CDR1 is SGHAT and CDR2 is FQNNGV. Trimming shortened V by 5 bases and J by 8 bases, and 15 bases separated the two germline ends. The CDR3 runs to 13 residues.

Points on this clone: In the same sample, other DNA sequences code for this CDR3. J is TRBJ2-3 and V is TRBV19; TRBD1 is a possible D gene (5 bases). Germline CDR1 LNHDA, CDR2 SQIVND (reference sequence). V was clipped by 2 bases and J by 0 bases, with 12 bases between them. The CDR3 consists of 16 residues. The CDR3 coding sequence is TGTGCCAGTAGTATAACGTCCACAGGAAGCACAGATACGCAGTATTTT. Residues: CASSITSTGSTDTQYF.

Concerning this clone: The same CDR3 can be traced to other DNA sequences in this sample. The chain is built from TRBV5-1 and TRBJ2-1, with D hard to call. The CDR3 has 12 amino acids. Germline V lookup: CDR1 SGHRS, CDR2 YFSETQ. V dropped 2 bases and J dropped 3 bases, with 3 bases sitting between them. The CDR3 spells CASSFFYNEQFF. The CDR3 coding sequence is TGCGCCAGCAGCTTTTTCTACAATGAGCAGTTCTTC.

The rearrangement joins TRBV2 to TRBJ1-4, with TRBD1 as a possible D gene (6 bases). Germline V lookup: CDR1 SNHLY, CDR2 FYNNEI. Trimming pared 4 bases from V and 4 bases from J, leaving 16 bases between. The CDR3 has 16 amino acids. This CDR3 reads CASSGRRQGNNEKLFF. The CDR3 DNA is TGTGCCAGCAGTGGCCGGAGGCAGGGGAATAATGAAAAACTGTTTTTT.

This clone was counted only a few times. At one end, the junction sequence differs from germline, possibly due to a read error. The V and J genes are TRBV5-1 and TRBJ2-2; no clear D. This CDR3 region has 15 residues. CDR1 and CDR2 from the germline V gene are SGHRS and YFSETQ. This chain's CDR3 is CDSSIQGWNTGELFF. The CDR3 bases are TGCGACAGCAGCATTCAAGGGTGGAACACCGGGGAGCTGTTTTTT.

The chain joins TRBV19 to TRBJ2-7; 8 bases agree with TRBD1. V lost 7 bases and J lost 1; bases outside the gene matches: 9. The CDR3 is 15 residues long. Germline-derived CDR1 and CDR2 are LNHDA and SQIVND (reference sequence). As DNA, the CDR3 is TGTGCCAGTACTCCGACAGGGGTAACTTCCTACGAGCAGTACTTC. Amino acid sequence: CASTPTGVTSYEQYF.

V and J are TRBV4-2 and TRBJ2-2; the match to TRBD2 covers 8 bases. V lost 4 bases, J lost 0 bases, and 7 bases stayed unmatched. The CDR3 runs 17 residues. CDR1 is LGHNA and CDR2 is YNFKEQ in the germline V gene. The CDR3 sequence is CASSRKRESANTGELFF. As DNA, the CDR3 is TGTGCCAGCAGCCGTAAGCGGGAGTCGGCGAACACCGGGGAGCTGTTTTTT.

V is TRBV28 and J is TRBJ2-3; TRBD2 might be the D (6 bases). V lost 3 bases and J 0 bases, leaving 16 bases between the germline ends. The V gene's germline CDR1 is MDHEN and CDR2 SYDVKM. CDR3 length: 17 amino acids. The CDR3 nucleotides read TGTGCCAGCAGTTTGGAGTGGGAGGAGCGGAGCACAGATACGCAGTATTTT. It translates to CASSLEWEERSTDTQYF.